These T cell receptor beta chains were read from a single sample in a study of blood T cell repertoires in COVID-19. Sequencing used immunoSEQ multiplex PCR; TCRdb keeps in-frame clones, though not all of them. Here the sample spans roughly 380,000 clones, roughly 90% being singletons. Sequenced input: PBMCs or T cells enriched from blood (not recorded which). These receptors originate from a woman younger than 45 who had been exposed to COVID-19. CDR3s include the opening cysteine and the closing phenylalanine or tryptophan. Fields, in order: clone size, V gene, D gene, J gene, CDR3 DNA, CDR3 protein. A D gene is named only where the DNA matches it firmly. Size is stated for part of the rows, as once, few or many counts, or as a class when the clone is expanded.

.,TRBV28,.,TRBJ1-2,TGTGCCAGCAGATGGGGGGACTATGGCTACACCTTC,CASRWGDYGYTF
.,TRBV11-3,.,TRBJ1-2,TGTGCCAGCAGCCTACACGACAGTGGCTACACCTTC,CASSLHDSGYTF
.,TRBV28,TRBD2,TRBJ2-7,TGTGCCAGCAGTTTGGGGCTAGCGGGAGACTTCTACGAGCAGTACTTC,CASSLGLAGDFYEQYF
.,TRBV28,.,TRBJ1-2,TGTGCCAGCAGTTTTGGGGGGGCCTCGGGCTACACCTTC,CASSFGGASGYTF
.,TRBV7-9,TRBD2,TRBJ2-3,TGTGCCAGCAGCTCCCCCCGCTGGGCTAGCGGAACAAACACAGATACGCAGTATTTT,CASSSPRWASGTNTDTQYF
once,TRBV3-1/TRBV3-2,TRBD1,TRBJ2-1,TGTGCCAGCAGGCAACAGGGGTTTGAGCAGTTCTTC,CASRQQGFEQFF
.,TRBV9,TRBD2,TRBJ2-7,TGTGCCAGCAGCCCTGGGACTAGCGGCTACGAGCAGTACTTC,CASSPGTSGYEQYF
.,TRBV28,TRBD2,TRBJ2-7,TGTGCCAGCACCTCCGCGGGGGAGCACTACGAGCAGTACTTC,CASTSAGEHYEQYF
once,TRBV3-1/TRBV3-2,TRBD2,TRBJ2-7,TGTGCCAGCAGCCAATTGGGACTAGCGGGAGTAGGAGTCGAGCAGTACTTC,CASSQLGLAGVGVEQYF
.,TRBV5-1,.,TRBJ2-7,TGCGCCAGCAGCTGGGGTGACAGGGAGGCCTACGAGCAGTACTTC,CASSWGDREAYEQYF
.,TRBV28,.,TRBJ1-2,TGTGCCAGCAGTTTGACAGACCTTAACTATGGCTACACCTTC,CASSLTDLNYGYTF
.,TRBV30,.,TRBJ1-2,TGTGCCTGGAGTGTTACTCGGGTCGGCTATGGCTACACCTTC,CAWSVTRVGYGYTF
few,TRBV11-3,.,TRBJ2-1,TGTGCCAGCAGCTTTAGTGGTGAGCAGTTCTTC,CASSFSGEQFF
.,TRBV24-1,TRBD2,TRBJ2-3,TGTGCCACCAGTGATTTTGTGGGGACTAGCGGAGATACGCAGTATTTT,CATSDFVGTSGDTQYF
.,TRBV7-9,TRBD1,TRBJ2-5,TGTGCCAGCAGCTTAGGGGGACAGGGACAGACCCAGTACTTC,CASSLGGQGQTQYF
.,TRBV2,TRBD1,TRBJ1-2,TGTGCCAGCAGGATCGGGACAGACCACTCTGGCTACACCTTC,CASRIGTDHSGYTF
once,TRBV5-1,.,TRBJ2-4,TGCGCCAGCAGCTTTAGCCCGGGTTTGGACAAAAACATTCAGTACTTC,CASSFSPGLDKNIQYF
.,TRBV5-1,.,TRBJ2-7,TGCGCCAGCAGCTTGCCCCGCGCCTCAAGCTCCTACGAGCAGTACTTC,CASSLPRASSSYEQYF
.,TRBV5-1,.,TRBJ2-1,TGCGCCAGCAGCTTGGTCGACAGCAACTACAATGAGCAGTTCTTC,CASSLVDSNYNEQFF
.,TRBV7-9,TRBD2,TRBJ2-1,TGTGCCAGCAAACAGCGGGAGTACAATGAGCAGTTCTTC,CASKQREYNEQFF